These 5 T cell receptor beta chains were all obtained from the same sample, sequenced in a study of blood T cell repertoires in COVID-19 (dated by TCRdb to about 2020). Library preparation used the immunoSEQ multiplex PCR assay. In its TCRdb copy, this immuneACCESS table keeps in-frame sequences only and misses some clones. Where compared with another copy, unresolved V genes explain less than half of these, and the others have no known cause. Present in this sample are over 100,000 clones, 70% to 90% of which were seen just once. Over 9% of the sample comes from the top ten. The specimen was peripheral blood. These receptors were collected from a man between 50 and 59 years old with acute or convalescent COVID-19.

V and J are TRBV5-1 and TRBJ2-1; 12 nucleotides match TRBD2. The V and J ends lost 5 bases and 10 bases, in that order; junction bases with no gene match: 1. The CDR3 length is 12 residues. Germline CDR1 and CDR2: SGHRS and YFSETQ. The CDR3 protein is CASRLAGGEQFF. CDR3 coding DNA: TGCGCCAGCAGACTAGCGGGAGGAGAGCAGTTCTTC.

The V and J genes are TRBV6-5 and TRBJ1-6; D unclear. Deletions cut 7 bases from V and 5 bases from J, with 12 bases between. Germline loops: CDR1 MNHEY, CDR2 SVGAGI. The CDR3 length is 14 residues. The DNA of the CDR3 is TGTGCCAGCACCTCACAGCAGGATAATTCACCCCTCCACTTT. Protein product: CASTSQQDNSPLHF.

The genes are TRBV6-5 and TRBJ1-4; TRBD1 matches 8 bases. CDR1 is MNHEY, CDR2 SVGAGI, per germline. The J segment lost 7 bases and the V segment lost 6 bases, leaving 7 bases of the junction unmatched. This CDR3 spans 14 amino acids. The CDR3 here is CASSVTGEGEKLFF. The CDR3 DNA follows: TGTGCCAGCAGCGTGACAGGGGAAGGTGAAAAACTGTTTTTT.

This clone showed up just once. The V call is TRBV4-1, the J call TRBJ1-6; possibly TRBD1 for D (6 bases). Per the germline V gene, CDR1 is MGHRA and CDR2 is YSYEKL. CDR3 length equals 16 residues. Trimming pared 0 bases from V and 9 bases from J, leaving 15 bases between. The CDR3 nucleotides are TGCGCCAGCAGCCAAGATTCCCAGGGGTTCGGTTCACCCCTCCACTTT. Amino acid sequence: CASSQDSQGFGSPLHF.

A word on this clone: This same CDR3 is encoded by further DNA sequences in the sample. The V and J genes are TRBV19 and TRBJ1-2; TRBD1 matches 7 bases. The CDR3 sequence is 14 residues long. The V gene's germline CDR1 is LNHDA and CDR2 SQIVND (reference sequence). The trim removed 3 bases at V and 5 bases at J, leaving 6 bases unmatched. CDR3 protein: CASSILAGGYGYTF. The CDR3 nucleotides are TGTGCCAGTAGTATCCTAGCAGGGGGATATGGCTACACCTTC.